These 20 T cell receptor beta chains were all obtained from the same sample, sequenced in a study of T cell responses to AZD1222 COVID-19 vaccine (dated by TCRdb to about 2021). In the paper's terms, the time point label means: about 28 days (+/-7) after the second vaccine dose. Per the publication, the treatment or condition label means: meningococcal conjugate vaccine given as trial control. Libraries came from the immunoSEQ multiplex PCR assay. TCRdb stores this immuneACCESS table with in-frame sequences only. Part of the clones is absent; in the studies checked, under half of the shortfall reflects unresolved V genes, and no reason is known for the rest. Across this sample there are 120,000 to 150,000 clones, with 70% to 90% seen only once. The top ten constitute under 7% of the sample. Sequencing was performed on peripheral blood, taken 28 days after the second dose of the MenACWY control vaccine. Receptors originate from an adult who received the MenACWY meningococcal vaccine as a control.

CDR3 sequence reads: CASSYAGGRGYEQYF. DNA of the CDR3: TGTGCCAGCAGTTACGCAGGGGGCCGCGGCTACGAGCAGTACTTC. V usage is TRBV6-5 and J usage is TRBJ2-7; TRBD1 matches 8 bases. The J segment lost 3 bases and the V segment lost 2 bases, leaving 6 bases of the junction unmatched. Germline CDR1 MNHEY, CDR2 SVGAGI. The CDR3 contains 15 residues.

The chain joins TRBV7-3 to TRBJ2-3; TRBD1 agrees at 9 bases. The CDR3 totals 16 residues. V was clipped by 4 bases and J by 3 bases; unmatched bases: 8. Germline CDR1 SGHTA, CDR2 FQGTGA. The CDR3 bases are TGTGCCAGCAGCTCGGGACAGGGCCGAGGGACAGATACGCAGTATTTT. This encodes CASSSGQGRGTDTQYF.

This clone was detected only once. The V gene is TRBV4-2, the J gene TRBJ1-1; TRBD1 matches 7 bases. V lost 1 base to trimming and J lost 8 bases; unmatched junction nucleotides: 13. The CDR3 has 16 amino acids. Germline V gene data show CDR1 as LGHNA and CDR2 as YNFKEQ. CDR3 sequence reads: CASSQVGGGGMLEAFF. Written as DNA, the CDR3 is TGTGCCAGCAGCCAAGTGGGGGGAGGGGGCATGTTGGAAGCTTTCTTT.

The V and J genes are TRBV6-5 and TRBJ1-4; D call uncertain. The length of the CDR3 is 13 residues. CDR1 is MNHEY, CDR2 SVGAGI, per germline. The V end lost 6 bases, the J end lost 8 bases, and 13 bases lay between the germline ends. CDR3 DNA: TGTGCCAGCAGGGACTCCTCTGGAGAAAAACTGTTTTTT. It specifies CASRDSSGEKLFF.

CDR3 DNA: TGTGCCAGCAGTGGAACACCCTCCTACAATGAGCAGTTCTTC. It is translated as CASSGTPSYNEQFF. The J gene is TRBJ2-1, the V gene TRBV5-5; D uncertain. The CDR3 loop spans 14 amino acids. Trimming removed 5 bases from V and 0 bases from J, with 9 bases in between. Looked up from germline, CDR1 is SGHKS and CDR2 is YYEKEE (reference sequence).

The chain's CDR3 is CASSSPTGDAEAFF. The CDR3 coding sequence is TGTGCCAGCAGCTCGCCCACAGGGGACGCTGAAGCTTTCTTT. This chain uses TRBV5-4 with TRBJ1-1; 7 bases map to TRBD1. With 3 bases clipped from V and 6 bases from J, the junction kept 8 bases outside the gene matches. The CDR3 is 14 residues long. CDR1 is SGHNT, CDR2 YYREEE, per germline (reference sequence).

This clone has just one count. The chain couples TRBV2 to TRBJ2-1; the D gene could be TRBD1 or TRBD2 (6 bases each). Trimming shortened V by 5 bases and J by 10 bases, and 18 bases separated the two germline ends. The CDR3 covers 14 residues. Germline V gene data show CDR1 as SNHLY and CDR2 as FYNNEI. Here the CDR3 reads CASSSLQGGDEQFF. In DNA, the CDR3 is TGTGCCAGCAGTTCCCTACAGGGAGGAGACGAGCAGTTCTTC.

The V and J genes are TRBV5-1 and TRBJ1-2; possible D gene TRBD1, 5 bases. This CDR3 comprises 14 residues. V dropped 0 bases and J dropped 2 bases, with 8 bases sitting between them. Germline-derived CDR1 and CDR2 are SGHRS and YFSETQ. The CDR3 region is CASSLGQGNYGYTF. CDR3 DNA sequence: TGCGCCAGCAGCTTGGGCCAGGGCAACTATGGCTACACCTTC.

The genes are TRBV7-2 and TRBJ2-3, with 7 bases identical to TRBD1. The V gene end was trimmed by 3 bases and the J gene end by 0 bases; junction bases not matched to a gene: 3. CDR1 and CDR2 from the germline V gene are SGHTA and FQGNSA. The CDR3 is 15 residues long. This CDR3 is CASSFGQASTDTQYF. In DNA, the CDR3 is TGTGCCAGCAGCTTCGGACAGGCTAGCACAGATACGCAGTATTTT.

The chain carries TRBV5-1 and TRBJ2-7, with TRBD2 identical over 10 bases. After removal of 0 bases from V and 4 bases from J, the junction contained 7 bases not matched to a gene. Per germline, CDR1 SGHRS and CDR2 YFSETQ. There are 16 residues in the CDR3. The CDR3 reads CASSLGLLAGSYEQYF. The CDR3 nucleotides are TGCGCCAGCAGCTTGGGCCTACTAGCGGGAAGTTACGAGCAGTACTTC.

The gene calls are TRBV6-1 and TRBJ1-5, with a weak D call TRBD1 (5 bases). V was trimmed by 2 bases and J by 4 bases, leaving 9 bases between them. Germline lookup yields CDR1 MNHNS and CDR2 SASEGT. The CDR3 extends over 14 amino acids. The DNA of the CDR3 is TGTGCCAGCAGTGAAAGGGGTAGTAATCAGCCCCAGCATTTT. Translation: CASSERGSNQPQHF.

The CDR3 DNA is TGTGCCAGCAGTGTACAGGGACAGGCAACCTACAATGAGCAGTTCTTC. Protein product: CASSVQGQATYNEQFF. The chain joins TRBV2 to TRBJ2-1; 8 bases agree with TRBD1. The germline V gene encodes CDR1 SNHLY and CDR2 FYNNEI. The CDR3 is 16 amino acids. The junction had 7 bases not matched to a gene; V was cut back by 4 bases and J by 2 bases.

V is TRBV3-1 (or the pseudogene TRBV3-2) and J is TRBJ2-1; 10 nucleotides line up with TRBD2. Germline V gene data show CDR1 as LGHDT and CDR2 as YNNKEL (reference sequence). The CDR3 runs to 15 residues. V was clipped by 4 bases and J by 3 bases; unmatched bases: 3. CDR3 sequence (DNA): TGTGCCAGCAGCCCAAGGACTAGCGGCTACAATGAGCAGTTCTTC. Protein product: CASSPRTSGYNEQFF.

The chain uses TRBV15 and TRBJ2-5; tentative D call: TRBD1 (5 bases). The length of the CDR3 is 13 residues. V lost 1 base to trimming and J lost 3 bases, with 6 bases between them. Per the germline V gene, CDR1 is LNHNV and CDR2 is YYDKDF (reference sequence). The CDR3 region is CATSRGREETQYF. The CDR3, as DNA: TGTGCCACCAGCAGAGGCAGGGAAGAGACCCAGTACTTC.

This clone was recorded only once. This rearrangement joins TRBV3-1 (or the pseudogene TRBV3-2) to TRBJ1-2; D is uncertain. V shed 4 bases and J shed 5 bases, with 14 bases lying between them. Per germline, CDR1 LGHDT and CDR2 YNNKEL (reference sequence). This CDR3 is built from 14 residues. Written as DNA, the CDR3 is TGTGCCAGCAGCCCGGCGCCAGGACCTTATGGCTACACCTTC. Protein product: CASSPAPGPYGYTF.

V gene TRBV19 combines with J gene TRBJ2-6; D unresolved. Trimming shortened V by 5 bases and J by 2 bases, and 4 bases separated the two germline ends. Per the germline V gene, CDR1 is LNHDA and CDR2 is SQIVND (reference sequence). The CDR3 extends over 13 amino acids. The DNA for the CDR3 is TGTGCCAGTAGTCCGACTGGGGCCAACGTCCTGACTTTC. Its translation: CASSPTGANVLTF.

The CDR3 loop reads CASSLGSSVSSYEQYF. The CDR3 DNA reads TGTGCCAGCAGCTTAGGCTCTAGCGTTAGCTCCTACGAGCAGTACTTC. The V gene is TRBV7-2, the J gene TRBJ2-7, with D possibly being TRBD2 (6 bases). Germline CDR1 SGHTA, CDR2 FQGNSA. The CDR3 is 16 amino acids. V was shortened by 1 base and J by 0 bases, with 13 bases between the two germline ends.

The rearrangement joins TRBV7-6 to TRBJ2-7; 7 bases agree with TRBD1. Germline trimming cut 7 bases from V and 6 bases from J; bases unmatched to any gene: 15. The CDR3 is made up of 15 amino acids. Germline V gene lookup returns CDR1 SGHVS and CDR2 FNYEAQ. The CDR3, as DNA: TGTGCCAGCACCAAGACTACAGGGGTTACAACCGAGCAGTACTTC. Protein product: CASTKTTGVTTEQYF.

This clone showed up just a few times. CDR3 DNA: TGTGCCACCGCTTTATACGGTGTAGGCTACACCTTC. This gives the protein CATALYGVGYTF. This rearrangement joins TRBV28 to TRBJ1-2, with unresolved D. CDR1 and CDR2 (germline): MDHEN, SYDVKM. V lost 10 bases and J lost 8, with 17 bases in between. The CDR3 is 12 amino acids.

The chain recombines TRBV6-5 with TRBJ2-5, with TRBD1 identical over 7 bases. Germline CDR1 is MNHEY and CDR2 is SVGAGI. The V segment lost 6 bases and the J segment 3 bases; nucleotides outside the gene matches: 10. The CDR3 covers 15 residues. Here the CDR3 reads CASSKDRPTEETQYF. The CDR3 nucleotides are TGTGCCAGCAGCAAGGACAGGCCCACCGAAGAGACCCAGTACTTC.